Each of the 9 T cell receptor beta chains below was sequenced from the same sample in a study of T cells after yellow fever vaccination. Using its own MiXCR run on the 5' RACE reads, TCRdb lists one record per CDR3 protein. The sample has 450,000 to 650,000 distinct CDR3 sequences, roughly 22% seen once. The sequences come from PBMCs, collected roughly 20 days after the first yellow fever vaccination. The receptors stem from a man aged 18 to 29 who received the YFV17D yellow fever vaccine.

The gene calls are TRBV20-1 and TRBJ1-2, with 8 bases fitting TRBD1. The CDR3 has 14 residues. The V segment lost 5 bases and the J segment 4 bases; nucleotides outside the gene matches: 9. The germline CDR1 and CDR2 sequences are DFQATT and SNEGSKA (reference sequence). The CDR3 DNA follows: TGCAGTGCTTCCCCGCCAGGGGGCATCTATGGCTACACCTTC. Amino acids: CSASPPGGIYGYTF.

This clonotype showed up just a few times. This chain links TRBV9 with TRBJ1-1; 9 nucleotides match TRBD1. After removal of 3 bases from V and 0 bases from J, the junction contained 6 bases not matched to a gene. CDR1 and CDR2 from the germline V gene are SGDLS and YYNGEE. CDR3 length: 16 residues. The CDR3 protein is CASSADRGSMNTEAFF. The CDR3 bases are TGTGCCAGCAGCGCGGACAGGGGTAGCATGAACACTGAAGCTTTCTTT.

The chain carries TRBV7-2 and TRBJ1-1; no clear D. Trimming left V 2 bases short and J 1 base short, with 11 bases between. This CDR3 has 15 amino acids. Per the germline V gene, CDR1 is SGHTA and CDR2 is FQGNSA. CDR3: CASSLYLLGNTEAFF. The CDR3 bases are TGTGCCAGCAGCTTATATCTATTAGGGAACACTGAAGCTTTCTTT.

The genes are TRBV12-3 or TRBV12-4 and TRBJ2-1, with D perhaps matching TRBD2 (5 bases). The CDR3 has 13 amino acids. Trimming pared 5 bases from V and 8 bases from J, leaving 13 bases between. This CDR3 reads CASSRRGLDEQFF. In DNA, the CDR3 is TGTGCCAGCAGTAGACGGGGTCTCGATGAGCAGTTCTTC.

In this sample, this clonotype turned up a few times. The rearrangement uses TRBV12-3 or TRBV12-4 and TRBJ2-4, with 12 bases lining up with TRBD2. CDR3 length: 15 residues. With 1 base clipped from V and 8 bases from J, the junction kept 3 bases outside the gene matches. CDR3 amino acids: CASSLELAGGDIQYF. CDR3 nucleotide sequence: TGTGCCAGCAGTTTAGAACTAGCGGGGGGAGACATTCAGTACTTC.

The table lists this clonotype with a few counts. J is TRBJ2-5 and V is TRBV6-1; weak D call: TRBD1 (5 bases). The CDR3 spans 13 residues. Germline loops: CDR1 MNHNS, CDR2 SASEGT. Trimming cost V 7 bases and J 5 bases, with 14 bases left between them. For the CDR3, the DNA is TGTGCCAGCAAAAGGGGTCTGGAGGAGACCCAGTACTTC. Amino acid sequence: CASKRGLEETQYF.

This clonotype was seen only a few times. This rearrangement joins TRBV7-9 to TRBJ2-3, with D possibly matching TRBD2 (7 bases). V was shortened by 7 bases and J by 6 bases, with 23 bases between the two germline ends. The CDR3 runs 16 residues. Germline V gives CDR1 SEHNR, CDR2 FQNEAQ (reference sequence). The CDR3 region is CASTYSSGGQKDTQYF. The CDR3, as DNA: TGTGCCAGCACCTACTCCTCCGGGGGGCAAAAGGATACGCAGTATTTT.

V usage is TRBV18 and J usage is TRBJ2-6; no clear D gene. The CDR3 spans 20 residues. Germline CDR1 and CDR2: KGHSH and LQKENI. Trimming pared 4 bases from V and 1 base from J, leaving 23 bases between. This CDR3 reads CASSRVRRHSIESGANVLTF. DNA of the CDR3: TGTGCCAGCTCACGAGTTCGTCGACATTCTATAGAATCTGGGGCCAACGTCCTGACTTTC.

In this sample, this clonotype turned up a few times. The DNA for the CDR3 is TGCAGTGCCAAGTCCCGGGCCCTTCCTGGCTACACCTTC. This codes for CSAKSRALPGYTF. The chain joins TRBV20-1 to TRBJ1-2, with D uncertain. Germline assignment: CDR1 DFQATT and CDR2 SNEGSKA (reference sequence). This CDR3 contains 13 residues. Trimming pared 6 bases from V and 7 bases from J, leaving 18 bases between.